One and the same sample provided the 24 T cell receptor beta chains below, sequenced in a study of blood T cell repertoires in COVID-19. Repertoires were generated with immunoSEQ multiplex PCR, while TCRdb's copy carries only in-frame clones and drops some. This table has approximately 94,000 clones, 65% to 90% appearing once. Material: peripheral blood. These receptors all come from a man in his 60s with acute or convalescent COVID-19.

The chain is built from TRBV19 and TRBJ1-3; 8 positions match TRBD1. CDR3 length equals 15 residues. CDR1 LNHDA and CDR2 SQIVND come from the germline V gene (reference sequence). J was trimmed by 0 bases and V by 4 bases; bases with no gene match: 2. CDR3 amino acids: CASSTTGGSGNTIYF. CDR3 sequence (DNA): TGTGCCAGTAGTACCACAGGGGGCTCTGGAAACACCATATATTTT.

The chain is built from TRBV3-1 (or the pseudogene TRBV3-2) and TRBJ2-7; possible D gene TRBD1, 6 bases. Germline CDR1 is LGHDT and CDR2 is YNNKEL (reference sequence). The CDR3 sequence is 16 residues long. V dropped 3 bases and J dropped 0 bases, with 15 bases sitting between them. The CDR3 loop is CASSHGSGQGSYEQYF. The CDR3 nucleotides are TGTGCCAGCAGCCATGGATCGGGACAAGGCTCCTACGAGCAGTACTTC.

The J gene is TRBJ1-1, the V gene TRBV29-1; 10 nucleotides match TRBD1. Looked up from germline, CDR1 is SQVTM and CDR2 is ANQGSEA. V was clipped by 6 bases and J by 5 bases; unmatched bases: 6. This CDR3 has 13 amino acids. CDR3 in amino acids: CSVRTGGGTEAFF. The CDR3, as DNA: TGCAGCGTGAGGACAGGGGGTGGAACTGAAGCTTTCTTT.

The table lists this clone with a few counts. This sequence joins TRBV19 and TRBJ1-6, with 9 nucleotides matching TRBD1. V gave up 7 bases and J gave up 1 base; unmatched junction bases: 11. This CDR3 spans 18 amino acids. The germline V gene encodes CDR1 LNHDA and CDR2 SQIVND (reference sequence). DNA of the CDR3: TGTGCCAGTACAACGAGACAGGGGGTATTTTCCTATAATTCACCCCTCCACTTT. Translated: CASTTRQGVFSYNSPLHF. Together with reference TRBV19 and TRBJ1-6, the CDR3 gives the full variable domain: DGGITQSPKYLFRKEGQNVTLSCEQNLNHDAMYWYRQDPGQGLRLIYYSQIVNDFQKGDIAEGYSVSREKKESFPLTVTSAQKNPTAFYLCASTTRQGVFSYNSPLHFGNGTRLTVT.

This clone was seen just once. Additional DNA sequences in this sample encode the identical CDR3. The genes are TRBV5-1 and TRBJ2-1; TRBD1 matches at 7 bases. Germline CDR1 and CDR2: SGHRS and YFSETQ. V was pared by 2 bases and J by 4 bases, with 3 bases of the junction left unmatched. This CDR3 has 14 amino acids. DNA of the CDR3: TGCGCCAGCAGCTTAGGGACAGAGTACAATGAGCAGTTCTTC. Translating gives CASSLGTEYNEQFF.

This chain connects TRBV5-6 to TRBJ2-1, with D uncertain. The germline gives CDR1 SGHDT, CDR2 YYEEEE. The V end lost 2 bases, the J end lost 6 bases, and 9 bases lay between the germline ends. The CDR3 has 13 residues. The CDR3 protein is CASSLWQTNEQFF. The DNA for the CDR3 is TGTGCCAGCAGCTTATGGCAAACCAATGAGCAGTTCTTC.

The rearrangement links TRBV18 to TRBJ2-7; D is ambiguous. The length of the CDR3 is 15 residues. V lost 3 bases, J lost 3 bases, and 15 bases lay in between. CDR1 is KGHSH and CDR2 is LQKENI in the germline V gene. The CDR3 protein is CASSPPRSKFYEQYF. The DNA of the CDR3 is TGTGCCAGCTCACCGCCCAGGTCTAAGTTCTACGAGCAGTACTTC.

The CDR3 bases are TGTGCCAGCAGCTTAGGCGGGACAGGAACCTACGAGCAGTACTTC. Its protein product is CASSLGGTGTYEQYF. The rearrangement uses TRBV7-2 and TRBJ2-7; TRBD1 aligns across 8 bases. Germline CDR1 reads SGHTA; CDR2 reads FQGNSA. J lost 2 bases, V lost 1 base, and 4 bases had no gene match. The CDR3 spans 15 residues.

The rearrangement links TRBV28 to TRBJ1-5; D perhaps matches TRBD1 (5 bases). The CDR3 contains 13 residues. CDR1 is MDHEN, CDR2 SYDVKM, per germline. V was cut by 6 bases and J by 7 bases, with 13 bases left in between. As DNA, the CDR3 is TGTGCCAGCAGCCCCGGGGGACCCCAGCCCCAGCATTTT. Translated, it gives CASSPGGPQPQHF.

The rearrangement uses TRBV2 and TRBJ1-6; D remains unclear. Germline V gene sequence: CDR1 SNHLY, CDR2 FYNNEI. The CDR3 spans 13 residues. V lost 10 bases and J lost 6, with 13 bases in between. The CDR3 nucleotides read TGTGCCACCAAGGAGGAAGCTAATTCACCCCTCCACTTT. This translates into CATKEEANSPLHF.

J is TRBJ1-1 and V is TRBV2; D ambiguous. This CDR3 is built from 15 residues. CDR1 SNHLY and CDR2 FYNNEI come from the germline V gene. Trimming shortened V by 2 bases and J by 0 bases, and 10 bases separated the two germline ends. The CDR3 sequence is CASSETQRLNTEAFF. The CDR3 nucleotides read TGTGCCAGCAGTGAAACCCAGAGGTTGAACACTGAAGCTTTCTTT.

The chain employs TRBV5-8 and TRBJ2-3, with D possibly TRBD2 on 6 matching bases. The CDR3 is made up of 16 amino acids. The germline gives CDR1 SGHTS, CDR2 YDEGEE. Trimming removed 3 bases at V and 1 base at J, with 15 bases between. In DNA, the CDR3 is TGTGCCAGCAGCTCTCTCCGGGGCGGGGGCACAGATACGCAGTATTTT. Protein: CASSSLRGGGTDTQYF.

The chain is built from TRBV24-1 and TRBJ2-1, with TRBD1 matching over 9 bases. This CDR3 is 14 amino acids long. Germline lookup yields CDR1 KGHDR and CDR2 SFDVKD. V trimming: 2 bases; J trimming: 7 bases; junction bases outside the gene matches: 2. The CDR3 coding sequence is TGTGCCACCAGTGATTCCGGACAGGGGAATGAGCAGTTCTTC. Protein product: CATSDSGQGNEQFF.

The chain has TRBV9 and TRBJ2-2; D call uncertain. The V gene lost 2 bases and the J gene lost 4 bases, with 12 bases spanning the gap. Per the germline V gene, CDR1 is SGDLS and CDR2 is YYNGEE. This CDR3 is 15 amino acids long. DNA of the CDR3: TGTGCCAGCAGCGTCGACATGCATGGCACCGGGGAGCTGTTTTTT. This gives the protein CASSVDMHGTGELFF.

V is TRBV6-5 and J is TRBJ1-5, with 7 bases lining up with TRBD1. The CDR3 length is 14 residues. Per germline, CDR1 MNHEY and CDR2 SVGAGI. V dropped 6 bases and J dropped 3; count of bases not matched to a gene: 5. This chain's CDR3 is CASRTGSSNQPQHF. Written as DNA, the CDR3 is TGTGCCAGCAGGACAGGGAGCTCCAATCAGCCCCAGCATTTT.

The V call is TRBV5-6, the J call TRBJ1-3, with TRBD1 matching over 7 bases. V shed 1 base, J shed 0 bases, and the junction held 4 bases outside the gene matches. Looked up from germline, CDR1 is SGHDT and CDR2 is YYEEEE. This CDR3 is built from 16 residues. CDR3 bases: TGTGCCAGCAGCTTGCCCGGGACAGTCTCTGGAAACACCATATATTTT. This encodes CASSLPGTVSGNTIYF.

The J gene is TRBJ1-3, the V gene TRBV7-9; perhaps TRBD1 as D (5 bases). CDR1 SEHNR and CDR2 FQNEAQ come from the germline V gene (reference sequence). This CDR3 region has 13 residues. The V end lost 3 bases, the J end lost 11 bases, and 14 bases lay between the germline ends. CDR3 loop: CASSFIDSFSIYF. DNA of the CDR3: TGTGCCAGCAGCTTCATTGACAGTTTTTCCATATATTTT.

The CDR3 protein is CASSRKGADYGYTF. The CDR3 DNA reads as TGTGCCAGCAGTCGGAAGGGGGCGGACTATGGCTACACCTTC. This rearrangement joins TRBV27 to TRBJ1-2; TRBD1 matches at 7 bases. The CDR3 covers 14 residues. V lost 5 bases, J lost 3 bases, and 6 bases stayed unmatched. Germline loops: CDR1 MNHEY, CDR2 SMNVEV (reference sequence).

The CDR3 region is CASSVVGGVSSYNEQFF. As DNA, the CDR3 is TGCGCCAGCAGTGTGGTCGGGGGGGTTAGCTCCTACAATGAGCAGTTCTTC. J is TRBJ2-1 and V is TRBV10-1, with 8 bases identical to TRBD2. The V gene end was trimmed by 4 bases and the J gene end by 0 bases; junction bases not matched to a gene: 8. The CDR3 has 17 amino acids. CDR1 and CDR2 (germline): WNHNN, SYGVQD (reference sequence).

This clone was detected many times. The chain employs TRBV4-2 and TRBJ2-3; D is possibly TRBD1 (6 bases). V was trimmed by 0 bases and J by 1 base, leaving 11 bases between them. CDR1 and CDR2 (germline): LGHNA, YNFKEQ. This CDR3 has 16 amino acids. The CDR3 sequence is CASSQEMGAGTDTQYF. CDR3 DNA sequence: TGTGCCAGCAGCCAAGAAATGGGGGCCGGCACAGATACGCAGTATTTT.

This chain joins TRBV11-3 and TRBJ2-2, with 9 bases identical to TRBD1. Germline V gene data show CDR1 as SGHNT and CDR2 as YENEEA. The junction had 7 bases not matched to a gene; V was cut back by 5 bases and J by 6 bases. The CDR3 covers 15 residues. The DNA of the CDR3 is TGTGCCAGCAGCCCGGGACAGGGCCAGTCCGGGGAGCTGTTTTTT. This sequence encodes CASSPGQGQSGELFF.

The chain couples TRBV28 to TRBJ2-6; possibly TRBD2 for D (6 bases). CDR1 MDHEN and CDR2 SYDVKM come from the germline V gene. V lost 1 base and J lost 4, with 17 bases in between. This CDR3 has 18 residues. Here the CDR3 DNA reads TGTGCCAGCAGTTTATTCCAGGGACCCCGGGGGGGGGCCAACGTCCTGACTTTC. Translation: CASSLFQGPRGGANVLTF.

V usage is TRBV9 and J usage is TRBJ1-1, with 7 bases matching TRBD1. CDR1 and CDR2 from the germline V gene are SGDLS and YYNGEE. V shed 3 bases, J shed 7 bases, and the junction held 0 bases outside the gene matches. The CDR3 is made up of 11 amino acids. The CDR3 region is CASSGQGEAFF. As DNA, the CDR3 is TGTGCCAGCAGCGGACAGGGTGAAGCTTTCTTT.

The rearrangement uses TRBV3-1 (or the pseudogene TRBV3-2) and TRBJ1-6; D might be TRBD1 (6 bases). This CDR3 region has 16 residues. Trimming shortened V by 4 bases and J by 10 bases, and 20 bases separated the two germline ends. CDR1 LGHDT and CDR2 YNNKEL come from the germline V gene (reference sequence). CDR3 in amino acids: CASSRGEGHKKSPLHF. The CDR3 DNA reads TGTGCCAGCAGCCGTGGGGAGGGACATAAGAAATCACCCCTCCACTTT.